One sample yielded the 18 T cell receptor beta chains listed below, sequenced in a study of T cell responses to AZD1222 COVID-19 vaccine. TCRdb's copy holds only in-frame clones and misses some; the assay was immunoSEQ multiplex PCR. Of 140,000 to 150,000 clones detected, about 93% appear once; the ten largest clones hold about 9.1%. The input for sequencing was peripheral blood, taken on day 0 of AZD1222 vaccination. Receptors were obtained from an adult in good health.

The chain couples TRBV7-2 to TRBJ2-2; perhaps TRBD2 as D (5 bases). The germline CDR1 and CDR2 sequences are SGHTA and FQGNSA. With 5 bases removed from V and 3 bases from J, the gap between germline ends came to 13 bases. CDR3 length equals 15 residues. The CDR3 nucleotides read TGTGCCAGCAGCCTTAGCGCCCTTTACACCGGGGAGCTGTTTTTT. This codes for CASSLSALYTGELFF.

The chain recombines TRBV20-1 with TRBJ1-2, with D perhaps matching TRBD1 (6 bases). Germline V gene lookup returns CDR1 DFQATT and CDR2 SNEGSKA (reference sequence). V was cut by 3 bases and J by 10 bases, with 30 bases left in between. This CDR3 region has 17 residues. DNA for the CDR3: TGCAGTGCTAGTCGGGTCCCTCTACGGGGGGATACAGGGATCTACACCTTC. Amino acid sequence: CSASRVPLRGDTGIYTF.

The chain employs TRBV6-5 and TRBJ2-2, with unresolved D. V dropped 2 bases and J dropped 7 bases, with 14 bases sitting between them. The CDR3 loop spans 15 amino acids. Germline CDR1 reads MNHEY; CDR2 reads SVGAGI. CDR3 sequence reads: CASSYMPSDDGELFF. The CDR3 region has the DNA TGTGCCAGCAGTTACATGCCTAGTGATGACGGGGAGCTGTTTTTT.

The chain carries TRBV7-9 and TRBJ2-4; TRBD2 might be the D (5 bases). The CDR3 runs 14 residues. The germline V gene encodes CDR1 SEHNR and CDR2 FQNEAQ (reference sequence). Trimming stripped 3 bases from V and 6 bases from J, with 12 bases between. CDR3 in DNA: TGTGCCAGCAGCTTTCGAGGTGGAGGAAACATTCAGTACTTC. Translation gives CASSFRGGGNIQYF.

This clone was seen just once. V usage is TRBV5-4 and J usage is TRBJ2-7; 8 nucleotides align to TRBD1. Germline CDR1 is SGHNT and CDR2 is YYREEE (reference sequence). CDR3 size: 14 residues. Trimming cost V 2 bases and J 6 bases; bases outside gene matches: 7. CDR3 DNA: TGTGCCAGCAGCTTACCGGGACAGGCCCGCGAGCAGTACTTC. It translates to CASSLPGQAREQYF.

V usage is TRBV7-3 and J usage is TRBJ1-1; D uncertain. The CDR3 loop spans 13 amino acids. V lost 8 bases and J lost 4, with 14 bases in between. Germline V CDR1 and CDR2: SGHTA, FQGTGA. CDR3 bases: TGTGCCAGCCGGAGCGGGAGTGGCACTGAAGCTTTCTTT. As protein: CASRSGSGTEAFF.

The chain carries TRBV7-6 and TRBJ1-4, with 8 bases fitting TRBD1. The CDR3 is 15 residues long. Germline CDR1 SGHVS, CDR2 FNYEAQ. V shed 5 bases and J 8 bases; nucleotides not matched to a gene: 10. The CDR3 DNA follows: TGTGCCAGCAGCGACTCCGGGACAGGTGGGGAAAAACTGTTTTTT. It encodes CASSDSGTGGEKLFF.

V and J are TRBV6-5 and TRBJ1-2; D call uncertain. Per the germline V gene, CDR1 is MNHEY and CDR2 is SVGAGI. V dropped 9 bases and J dropped 3 bases, with 14 bases sitting between them. The length of the CDR3 is 13 residues. The CDR3 region has the DNA TGTGCCAGTTCCGTCAGGAGGGACTATGGCTACACCTTC. Protein: CASSVRRDYGYTF.

The chain employs TRBV6-5 and TRBJ1-6, with D uncertain. CDR3 length: 16 residues. CDR1 MNHEY and CDR2 SVGAGI come from the germline V gene. Trimming removed 4 bases at V and 3 bases at J, with 13 bases between. CDR3 residues: CASSWSSRSYNSPLHF. DNA for the CDR3: TGTGCCAGCAGTTGGTCTTCGCGGAGCTATAATTCACCCCTCCACTTT.

This clone was detected only once. The rearrangement links TRBV27 to TRBJ2-2, with TRBD2 identical over 10 bases. The CDR3 runs to 15 residues. V was clipped by 6 bases and J by 0 bases; unmatched bases: 1. Germline V gene sequence: CDR1 MNHEY, CDR2 SMNVEV (reference sequence). The CDR3 DNA is TGTGCCAGCAGCCTAGCGGGGGCGAACACCGGGGAGCTGTTTTTT. Protein: CASSLAGANTGELFF.

The V and J genes are TRBV5-1 and TRBJ2-3; TRBD2 aligns across 10 bases. Trimming cost V 1 base and J 5 bases; bases outside gene matches: 1. Germline-derived CDR1 and CDR2 are SGHRS and YFSETQ. The CDR3 length is 14 residues. The CDR3 nucleotides read TGCGCCAGCAGCTTGACTAGCGGGGTAGATACGCAGTATTTT. This encodes CASSLTSGVDTQYF.

This chain uses TRBV6-5 with TRBJ1-2; D perhaps matches TRBD1 (5 bases). The CDR3 has 16 amino acids. V was trimmed by 2 bases and J by 5 bases, leaving 18 bases between them. CDR1 and CDR2 from the germline V gene are MNHEY and SVGAGI. CDR3 protein: CASSYAWGGTGYGYTF. The DNA for the CDR3 is TGTGCCAGCAGTTACGCGTGGGGGGGTACCGGGTATGGCTACACCTTC.

CDR3 protein: CAWSRVGNYGYTF. In DNA form, the CDR3 reads TGTGCCTGGAGTCGTGTCGGGAACTATGGCTACACCTTC. The gene calls are TRBV30 and TRBJ1-2, with D unclear. Trimming removed 2 bases at V and 2 bases at J, with 9 bases between. There are 13 residues in the CDR3. The germline V gene has CDR1 GTSNPN and CDR2 SVGIG (reference sequence).

In this sample, this clone turned up a few times. The chain has TRBV5-5 and TRBJ1-5, with D uncertain. The CDR3 is made up of 14 amino acids. V was pared by 2 bases and J by 0 bases, with 6 bases between. CDR1 is SGHKS, CDR2 YYEKEE, per germline (reference sequence). CDR3 amino acids: CASSFWVSNQPQHF. The CDR3 DNA reads as TGTGCCAGCAGCTTCTGGGTTAGCAATCAGCCCCAGCATTTT.

The chain has TRBV12-3 or TRBV12-4 and TRBJ2-5; 9 bases are a match to TRBD1. V lost 6 bases, J lost 7 bases, and 3 bases stayed unmatched. The CDR3 loop spans 12 amino acids. CDR3 loop: CASSDRGVTQYF. The CDR3, as DNA: TGTGCCAGCAGCGACAGGGGGGTGACCCAGTACTTC.

This sequence joins TRBV25-1 and TRBJ2-6; no clear D gene. V was trimmed by 5 bases and J by 3 bases, leaving 17 bases between them. In germline, CDR1 is MGHDK, CDR2 SYGVNS. This CDR3 has 17 amino acids. The CDR3 loop reads CASSPRIQTVGANVLTF. CDR3 nucleotides: TGTGCCAGCAGTCCCCGGATTCAGACTGTTGGGGCCAACGTCCTGACTTTC.

This chain connects TRBV6-5 to TRBJ2-2, with unresolved D. Germline V gene data show CDR1 as MNHEY and CDR2 as SVGAGI. The CDR3 runs to 15 residues. V was trimmed by 0 bases and J by 2 bases, leaving 7 bases between them. The CDR3 loop reads CASSYSYINTGELFF. In DNA form, the CDR3 reads TGTGCCAGCAGTTACTCGTACATAAACACCGGGGAGCTGTTTTTT.

The J gene is TRBJ1-2, the V gene TRBV11-2; D remains ambiguous. This CDR3 is 15 amino acids long. Germline-derived CDR1 and CDR2 are SGHAT and FQNNGV. V lost 6 bases, J lost 4 bases, and 18 bases lay in between. The CDR3 DNA reads TGTGCCAGCAGTCTAGCAAGGTCCGGGCTCTATGGCTACACCTTC. Its translation is CASSLARSGLYGYTF.